This TCR beta chain is drawn from a study of response to subunit inactivated influenza vaccine. Germline lookup yields CDR1 SEHNR and CDR2 FQNEAQ (reference sequence). Trimming took 1 base from V and 6 from J, leaving 10 bases between them. The CDR3 extends over 13 amino acids. Overall study results and limits: Authors suggested seasonal influenza vaccinations each recruit few new T cells.

TCRdb processed the RT-PCR reads anew with MiXCR; each CDR3 protein has one entry. Of over 400,000 distinct CDR3 sequences listed, approximately 12% are singletons. This clonotype was counted a few times. The antigen remains unidentified. The specimen comprised PBMCs from blood, sampled 45 days after vaccination. The chain joins TRBV7-9 to TRBJ2-7; possibly TRBD1 for D (6 bases). This receptor was taken from a man between 45 and 60 years old who received an inactivated influenza vaccine. CDR3 coding DNA: TGTGCCAGCAGCTTAGAATCAGGGGTCGAGCAGTACTTC. Its protein is CASSLESGVEQYF. Filled out from reference TRBV7-9 and TRBJ2-7, the complete variable domain reads DTGVSQNPRHKITKRGQNVTFRCDPISEHNRLYWYRQTLGQGPEFLTYFQNEAQLEKSRLLSDRFSAERPKGSFSTLEIQRTEQGDSAMYLCASSLESGVEQYFGPGTRLTVT.